This is a list of T cell receptor beta chains from one sample in a study of cytomegalovirus exposure and HLA in healthy donors. The repertoire was sequenced with immunoSEQ multiplex PCR; TCRdb's copy has only in-frame clones and lacks some. Seen here are tens of thousands of clones, approximately 80% observed once, and the top ten hold about 1.5%. Sequencing input: PBMCs. The receptors come from a female donor in good health and CMV-seronegative. The CDR3 runs from the conserved cysteine through the conserved F or W. The D gene is left open where the match is weak. Size tells how often a clone was seen (once, few, many) or the class of an expanded clone, and some rows leave it out.

14	TRBJ2-7	TRBD1	-	TRBV15	TGTGCCACCAGCAGAGGCCAGGGGGCCTACGAGCAGTACTTC	CATSRGQGAYEQYF
11	TRBJ2-1	-	-	TRBV18	TGTGCCAGCTCACCCGACAATGAGCAGTTCTTC	CASSPDNEQFF
15	TRBJ1-5	TRBD1	-	TRBV4-2	TGTGCCAGCAGCCATTTGACAGGGGAGGGTCAGCCCCAGCATTTT	CASSHLTGEGQPQHF
13	TRBJ2-1	-	-	TRBV6-5	TGTGCCAGCAGTTACGCAGGGTTCACTGAGCAGTTCTTC	CASSYAGFTEQFF
13	TRBJ2-1	TRBD1	-	TRBV13	TGTGCCAGCAGAGGAAGGGGGCGGAATGAGCAGTTCTTC	CASRGRGRNEQFF
13	TRBJ2-5	-	-	TRBV19	TGTGCCAGTAGTATATCGGTCTTGGAGACCCAGTACTTC	CASSISVLETQYF
13	TRBJ2-2	-	few	TRBV5-1	TGCGCCAGCGGCCGGGAGACCACCGGGGAGCTGTTTTTT	CASGRETTGELFF
15	TRBJ1-3	-	-	TRBV5-6	TGTGCCAGCAGCCCTGACGGAGGCTCTGGAAACACCATATATTTT	CASSPDGGSGNTIYF
14	TRBJ2-5	TRBD1	-	TRBV6-1	TGTGCCAGCAGTCTTGACAGGGACCGAGGGACCCAGTACTTC	CASSLDRDRGTQYF
17	TRBJ2-1	-	-	TRBV10-1	TGCGCCAGCAGTGAGTCGGGGCGGACTAAAAGTTACAATGAGCAGTTCTTC	CASSESGRTKSYNEQFF
14	TRBJ2-3	TRBD2	-	TRBV27	TGTGCCAGCAGCGGCGGGAGAAGGACAGATACGCAGTATTTT	CASSGGRRTDTQYF
14	TRBJ1-2	-	-	TRBV19	TGTGCCAGTAGTATAGGCGGACAGTTTTATGGCTACACCTTC	CASSIGGQFYGYTF
12	TRBJ1-2	-	-	TRBV6-5	TGTGCCAGCAGTTCCCGAGACTATGGCTACACCTTC	CASSSRDYGYTF
14	TRBJ2-5	TRBD1	once	TRBV29-1	TGCAGCGCCTCCGACAGGGGGCCCGCCGAGACCCAGTACTTC	CSASDRGPAETQYF
16	TRBJ2-5	-	-	TRBV11-2	TGTGCCAGCAGCTTAAGCCCCAGGGGAGGGGGAGAGACCCAGTACTTC	CASSLSPRGGGETQYF
16	TRBJ1-3	TRBD1	once	TRBV18	TGTGCCAGCTCACCGGGACAGACTCTGAATGGGAACACCATATATTTT	CASSPGQTLNGNTIYF
15	TRBJ1-4	-	-	TRBV7-2	TGTGCCAGCAGCTTAGAGGTCAGGCGTAATGAAAAACTGTTTTTT	CASSLEVRRNEKLFF
14	TRBJ2-4	TRBD2	-	TRBV11-2	TGTGCCAGCAGCTCCTCTAGCGGGGCATCCATTCAGTACTTC	CASSSSSGASIQYF
17	TRBJ1-4	TRBD1	-	TRBV19	TGTGCCAGTAGTACAGCAATACAGGGGTCGGCTAATGAAAAACTGTTTTTT	CASSTAIQGSANEKLFF
16	TRBJ2-1	TRBD1	once	TRBV14	TGTGCCAGCAGCCCGACACAGGGGGCGACCTACAATGAGCAGTTCTTC	CASSPTQGATYNEQFF
11	TRBJ2-7	-	-	TRBV27	TGTGCCAGCCGGGGCTCCTACGAGCAGTACTTC	CASRGSYEQYF
15	TRBJ2-2	TRBD1	-	TRBV27	TGTGCCAGTTTACCCGGGACAGGCTACACCGGGGAGCTGTTTTTT	CASLPGTGYTGELFF
17	TRBJ2-6	-	-	TRBV7-2	TGTGCCAGCAGCCCACCACAGGGCTCCTCTGGGGCCAACGTCCTGACTTTC	CASSPPQGSSGANVLTF
11	TRBJ1-1	-	-	TRBV5-6	TGTGCCAGCAGCCGGGGGACTGAAGCTTTCTTT	CASSRGTEAFF
14	TRBJ2-4	TRBD1	-	TRBV5-4	TGTGCCAGCAGCTTACAGGGGTCCAAAAACATTCAGTACTTC	CASSLQGSKNIQYF
15	TRBJ1-1	-	-	TRBV15	TGTGCCACCAGCCAATTACAGGGAAAGAACACTGAAGCTTTCTTT	CATSQLQGKNTEAFF
13	TRBJ1-1	-	-	TRBV7-3	TGTGCCAGCAGCATGACAGTGGCCACTGAAGCTTTCTTT	CASSMTVATEAFF
13	TRBJ1-5	-	-	TRBV5-4	TGTGCCAGCAGCGAGGGTATGGATCAGCCCCAGCATTTT	CASSEGMDQPQHF
16	TRBJ2-2	-	-	TRBV15	TGTGCCACCAGCAGAGGAACAGGAACGAACACCGGGGAGCTGTTTTTT	CATSRGTGTNTGELFF
17	TRBJ2-1	-	-	TRBV11-3	TGTGCCAGCATCAAGGGGGGAGGGAGGGTAGACGTAAATGAGCAGTTCTTC	CASIKGGGRVDVNEQFF
16	TRBJ1-1	TRBD1	-	TRBV15	TGTGCCACCAGCACGACAGGGGCGTCCTTGAACACTGAAGCTTTCTTT	CATSTTGASLNTEAFF
15	TRBJ2-2	TRBD1	once	TRBV9	TGTGCCAGCAGCACAGGGGTCCCGAACACCGGGGAGCTGTTTTTT	CASSTGVPNTGELFF
18	TRBJ1-6	-	-	TRBV27	TGTGCCAGCAGTTTATCTAGAATCCCGGGAGGCAGAAATTCACCCCTCCACTTT	CASSLSRIPGGRNSPLHF
14	TRBJ1-1	TRBD1	-	TRBV6-1	TGTGCCAGCAGCGTCCAGGGGGTGAACACTGAAGCTTTCTTT	CASSVQGVNTEAFF
17	TRBJ1-6	-	once	TRBV19	TGTGCCAGTAGTATGATGGGGAGCCTAAACCTTAATTCACCCCTCCACTTT	CASSMMGSLNLNSPLHF
14	TRBJ1-1	TRBD1	-	TRBV6-5	TGTGCCAGCAGGCGGGCAGGGGGAGAGTTGGAAGCTTTCTTT	CASRRAGGELEAFF
12	TRBJ2-1	-	-	TRBV7-2	TGTGCCAGCAGCGCCCTGGCGGCCAAGAAGTTCTTC	CASSALAAKKFF
14	TRBJ1-4	TRBD1	-	TRBV7-2	TGTGCCAGCAGCCCTCAGGGGGTTAATGAAAAACTGTTTTTT	CASSPQGVNEKLFF
16	TRBJ2-6	-	-	TRBV5-4	TGTGCCAGCAGCCTGGGGGCGCAAACTGGGGCCAACGTCCTGACTTTC	CASSLGAQTGANVLTF
14	TRBJ1-3	-	-	TRBV6-6	TGTGCCAGCAGAGGGGGGGACTTTGGAAACACCATATATTTT	CASRGGDFGNTIYF
15	TRBJ1-2	TRBD1	-	TRBV18	TGTGCCAGCTCACCCACCGGGACAGGGGTGGAGGGCTACACCTTC	CASSPTGTGVEGYTF
14	TRBJ2-5	-	-	TRBV9	TGTGCCAGCAGCTTCCGGGGGTCGACGGAGACCCAGTACTTC	CASSFRGSTETQYF
15	TRBJ1-3	TRBD1	-	TRBV5-4	TGTGCCAGCAGTTTGGAGGGGGCCAGCGGGAACACCATATATTTT	CASSLEGASGNTIYF
13	TRBJ2-3	-	-	TRBV18	TGTGCCAGCTCCCCCGGTAGCACAGATACGCAGTATTTT	CASSPGSTDTQYF
14	TRBJ2-7	TRBD1	-	TRBV5-5	TGTGCCAGCAGCAGGGACAGGGGAGGAGAAGAGCAGTACTTC	CASSRDRGGEEQYF
15	TRBJ2-2	-	-	TRBV19	TGTGCCAGTAGCCGACAGTCTTCTAACACCGGGGAGCTGTTTTTT	CASSRQSSNTGELFF
15	TRBJ1-5	-	few	TRBV7-9	TGTGCCAGCAGCTTAGCCGGGGGGGAGGGCCAGCCCCAGCATTTT	CASSLAGGEGQPQHF
15	TRBJ1-2	-	-	TRBV7-2	TGTGCCAGCAGCTTATTCCTAGACAGCGCCGATGGCTACACCTTC	CASSLFLDSADGYTF
13	TRBJ1-1	-	-	TRBV2	TGTGCCAGCAGTGAGGGAAGGGGGACTGAAGCTTTCTTT	CASSEGRGTEAFF